The present TCR beta chain was sequenced within a study of human T cells and chemical hapten exposure. Sample time point: pre-sensitization, week 0. Treatment: therapeutic diphenylcyclopropenone sensitization with weekly scalp DPC. The library gave individual cDNA molecules unique molecular identifiers. TCRdb independently ran MiXCR on the RACE reads; one entry per CDR3 protein. The sample carries about 46,000 distinct CDR3 sequences, approximately 8.8% recorded once. Findings of the study overall: Donors had alopecia, so their immune response may differ from healthy people's.

This clonotype has a count of ten or more. The antigen remains unidentified. In germline, CDR1 is DFQATT, CDR2 SNEGSKA (reference sequence). Trimming took 5 bases from V and 3 from J, leaving 17 bases between them. The CDR3 totals 14 residues. This TCR was sampled from a woman aged 40 to 55 with alopecia areata. Some clones in this sample may be carry-over from other donors' samples. Sequencing was performed on whole blood, taken in connection with sensitization to the hapten diphenylcyclopropenone (DPC). The chain uses TRBV20-1 and TRBJ2-7; D call uncertain. CDR3 in DNA: TGCAGTGCTGCAATGTATACCTTAAACTACGAGCAGTACTTC. Translated: CSAAMYTLNYEQYF.